This T cell receptor beta chain was found in a study of regulatory T cells in long-lasting Graves disease. For TCR beta, libraries came from iRepertoire HTBI primers and Arm-PCR of CDR3 regions. TCRdb passed the multiplex PCR reads through MiXCR, listing each CDR3 protein once. This sample has over 350,000 distinct CDR3 sequences, with around 20% found just once. Stated time point: persistent/refractory GD, antithyroid drugs over 5 years with positive TRAb. PBMCs were the source of the RNA used for TCR sequencing. Trimming shortened V by 2 bases and J by 0 bases, and 11 bases separated the two germline ends. Germline assignment: CDR1 MNHNS and CDR2 SASEGT. This CDR3 spans 16 amino acids.

The chain combines TRBV6-1 with TRBJ2-4; D not resolved. Sequencing used peripheral blood mononuclear cells (PBMCs), obtained when the disease was refractory, from a patient treated with antithyroid drugs. This TCR was recovered from a female donor with Graves disease. CDR3 sequence reads: CASSESVSLAKNIQYF. In DNA, the CDR3 is TGTGCCAGCAGTGAATCGGTATCCCTAGCCAAAAACATTCAGTACTTC.